The 7 T cell receptor beta chains below come from one sample, sequenced in a study of blood T cell repertoires in COVID-19 (dated by TCRdb to 2020 to 2022). Library preparation was by the immunoSEQ multiplex PCR assay. TCRdb re-hosts the immuneACCESS table, in-frame sequences only. Its copies lack some clones; in the studies checked, an unresolved V gene accounts for under half of them, and the cause for the rest is not known. In this sample the table shows about 270,000 clones, roughly 85% of which occur a single time. The ten largest clones take up about 9.1% of the sample. Input material: PBMCs or T cells enriched from blood (not recorded which). All receptors come from a woman between 50 and 59 years old with acute COVID-19.

The chain uses TRBV19 and TRBJ1-1; D possibly corresponds to TRBD1 (5 bases). V lost 7 bases and J 3 bases, leaving 18 bases between the germline ends. Germline V CDR1 and CDR2: LNHDA, SQIVND (reference sequence). This CDR3 is built from 15 residues. This CDR3 is CASNPLIDSDTEAFF. The CDR3 DNA sequence: TGTGCCAGTAACCCCCTAATAGACAGCGACACTGAAGCTTTCTTT.

This chain links TRBV30 with TRBJ1-5, with a tentative D call TRBD1 (5 bases). The CDR3 loop spans 14 amino acids. Trimming removed 2 bases from V and 7 bases from J, with 15 bases in between. The V gene's germline CDR1 is GTSNPN and CDR2 SVGIG (reference sequence). Here the CDR3 DNA reads TGTGCCTGGAGTCGGGGACTCAGGGACCAGCCCCAGCATTTT. Translating it yields CAWSRGLRDQPQHF.

This sequence joins TRBV5-3 and TRBJ1-5; 8 bases agree with TRBD1. TRBV5-3 has ORF status, its function being uncertain. The length of the CDR3 is 17 residues. Losses at the gene ends were 4 bases for V and 11 bases for J; bases not matched to a gene: 20. The CDR3 sequence is CARSHPLDREGQSAQHF. The CDR3 nucleotides are TGTGCCAGAAGCCACCCCCTGGACAGGGAAGGCCAATCAGCCCAGCATTTT.

In this sample, this clone turned up once. The chain recombines TRBV7-8 with TRBJ1-5; D unclear. Trimming stripped 1 base from V and 4 bases from J, with 11 bases between. Germline lookup yields CDR1 SGHVS and CDR2 FQNEAQ. The CDR3 length is 15 residues. The CDR3 DNA follows: TGTGCCAGCAGCTTAGTTTCGGGGTCGAATCAGCCCCAGCATTTT. Its translation: CASSLVSGSNQPQHF.

This clone was seen only once. The gene calls are TRBV3-1 (or the pseudogene TRBV3-2) and TRBJ2-1; TRBD2 matches 7 bases. J lost 10 bases, V lost 5 bases, and 8 bases had no gene match. Germline assignment: CDR1 LGHDT and CDR2 YNNKEL (reference sequence). This CDR3 spans 13 amino acids. The CDR3 DNA follows: TGTGCCAGCAGCGAGACGGGGGAGGGCGAGCAGTTCTTC. This translates into CASSETGEGEQFF.

The chain couples TRBV9 to TRBJ1-1; a possible D gene is TRBD1 (6 bases). The CDR3 extends over 17 amino acids. Between the trimmed V and J ends, which lost 0 bases and 0 bases, there was a span of 15 bases. Germline V gives CDR1 SGDLS, CDR2 YYNGEE. Here the CDR3 reads CASSVGGQLHMNTEAFF. As DNA, the CDR3 is TGTGCCAGCAGCGTAGGAGGACAGCTTCACATGAACACTGAAGCTTTCTTT. Together with reference TRBV9 and TRBJ1-1, the CDR3 gives the full variable domain: DSGVTQTPKHLITATGQRVTLRCSPRSGDLSVYWYQQSLDQGLQFLIQYYNGEERAKGNILERFSAQQFPDLHSELNLSSLELGDSALYFCASSVGGQLHMNTEAFFGQGTRLTVV.

The CDR3: CASSFTGGDTEAFF. In DNA form, the CDR3 reads TGTGCCAGCAGCTTTACCGGGGGAGACACTGAAGCTTTCTTT. The chain employs TRBV7-8 and TRBJ1-1; D is possibly TRBD1 (5 bases). The length of the CDR3 is 14 residues. With 3 bases removed from V and 3 bases from J, the gap between germline ends came to 11 bases. Germline CDR1 is SGHVS and CDR2 is FQNEAQ.